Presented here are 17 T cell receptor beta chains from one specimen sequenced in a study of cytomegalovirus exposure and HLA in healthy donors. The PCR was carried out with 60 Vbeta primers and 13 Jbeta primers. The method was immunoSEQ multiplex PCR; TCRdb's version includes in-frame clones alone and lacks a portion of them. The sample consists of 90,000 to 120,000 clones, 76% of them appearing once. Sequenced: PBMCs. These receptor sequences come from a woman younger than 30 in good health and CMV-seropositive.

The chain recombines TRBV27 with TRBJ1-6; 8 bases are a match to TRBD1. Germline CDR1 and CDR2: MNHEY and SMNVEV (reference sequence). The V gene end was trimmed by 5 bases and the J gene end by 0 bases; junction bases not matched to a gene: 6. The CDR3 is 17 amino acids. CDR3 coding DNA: TGTGCCAGCAGTCTGACAGGGGCAAGCTCCTATAATTCACCCCTCCACTTT. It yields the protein CASSLTGASSYNSPLHF.

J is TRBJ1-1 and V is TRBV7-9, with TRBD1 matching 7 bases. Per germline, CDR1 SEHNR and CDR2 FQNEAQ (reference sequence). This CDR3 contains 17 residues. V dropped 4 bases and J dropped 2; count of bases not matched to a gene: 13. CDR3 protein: CASSSPSETGHNTEAFF. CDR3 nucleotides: TGTGCCAGCAGCTCTCCTTCTGAGACAGGGCATAACACTGAAGCTTTCTTT.

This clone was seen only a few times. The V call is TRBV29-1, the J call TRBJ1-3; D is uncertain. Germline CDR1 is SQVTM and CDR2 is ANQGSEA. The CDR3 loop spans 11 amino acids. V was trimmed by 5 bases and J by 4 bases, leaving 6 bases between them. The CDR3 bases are TGCAGCGTTCGCCAGGGAAACACCATATATTTT. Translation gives CSVRQGNTIYF.

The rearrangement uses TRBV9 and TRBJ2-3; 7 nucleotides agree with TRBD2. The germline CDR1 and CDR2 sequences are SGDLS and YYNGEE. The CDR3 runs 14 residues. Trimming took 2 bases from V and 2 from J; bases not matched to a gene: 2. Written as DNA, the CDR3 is TGTGCCAGCAGCGTCAGCGGGGTCACAGATACGCAGTATTTT. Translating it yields CASSVSGVTDTQYF.

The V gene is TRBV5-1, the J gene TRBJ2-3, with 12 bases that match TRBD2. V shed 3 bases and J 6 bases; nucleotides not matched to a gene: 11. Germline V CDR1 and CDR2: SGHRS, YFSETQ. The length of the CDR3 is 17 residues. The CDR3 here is CASSSRLAGDMVDTQYF. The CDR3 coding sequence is TGCGCCAGCAGCTCTAGACTAGCGGGAGATATGGTTGATACGCAGTATTTT.

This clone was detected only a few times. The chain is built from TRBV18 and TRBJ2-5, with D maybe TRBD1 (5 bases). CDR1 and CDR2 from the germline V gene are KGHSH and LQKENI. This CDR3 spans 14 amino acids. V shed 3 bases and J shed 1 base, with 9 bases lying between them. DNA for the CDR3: TGTGCCAGCTCACCCCCTGACAGCCAAGAGACCCAGTACTTC. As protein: CASSPPDSQETQYF.

This CDR3 is CASSYSSLTGEQFF. CDR3 sequence (DNA): TGTGCCAGCAGTTACTCCTCACTGACAGGGGAGCAGTTCTTC. V gene TRBV6-5 combines with J gene TRBJ2-1; 7 positions agree with TRBD1. The CDR3 extends over 14 amino acids. Looked up from germline, CDR1 is MNHEY and CDR2 is SVGAGI. With V trimmed by 0 bases and J by 10 bases, 6 bases remained unmatched.

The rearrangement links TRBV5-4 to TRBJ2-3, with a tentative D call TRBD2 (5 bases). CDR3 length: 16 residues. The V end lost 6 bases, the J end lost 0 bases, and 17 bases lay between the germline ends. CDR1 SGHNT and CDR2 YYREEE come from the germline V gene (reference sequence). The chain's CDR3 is CASTSGGSMSTDTQYF. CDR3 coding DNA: TGTGCCAGCACGAGCGGTGGGAGTATGAGCACAGATACGCAGTATTTT.

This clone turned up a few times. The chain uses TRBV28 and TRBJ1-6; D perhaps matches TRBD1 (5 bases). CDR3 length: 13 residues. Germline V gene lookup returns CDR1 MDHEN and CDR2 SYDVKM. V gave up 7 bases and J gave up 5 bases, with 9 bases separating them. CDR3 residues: CASTGHDNSPLHF. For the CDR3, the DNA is TGTGCCAGCACTGGACATGATAATTCACCCCTCCACTTT.

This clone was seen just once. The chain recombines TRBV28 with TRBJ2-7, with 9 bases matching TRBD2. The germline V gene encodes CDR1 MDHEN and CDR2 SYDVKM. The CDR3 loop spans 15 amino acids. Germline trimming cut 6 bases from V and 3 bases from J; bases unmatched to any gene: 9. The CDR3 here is CASSPGTSSFYEQYF. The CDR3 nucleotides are TGTGCCAGCAGCCCCGGGACTAGCAGTTTCTACGAGCAGTACTTC.

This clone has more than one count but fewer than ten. The CDR3 is CAWTGTAPYEQYF. DNA of the CDR3: TGTGCCTGGACCGGGACAGCACCCTACGAGCAGTACTTC. The chain is built from TRBV30 and TRBJ2-7; 7 nucleotides line up with TRBD1. The CDR3 runs 13 residues. Germline loops: CDR1 GTSNPN, CDR2 SVGIG (reference sequence). After removal of 4 bases from V and 2 bases from J, the junction contained 5 bases not matched to a gene.

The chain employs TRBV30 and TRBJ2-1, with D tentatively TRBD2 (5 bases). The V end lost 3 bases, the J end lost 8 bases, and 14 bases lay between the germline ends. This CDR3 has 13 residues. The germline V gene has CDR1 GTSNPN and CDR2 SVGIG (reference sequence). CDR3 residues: CAWSLRVLDEQFF. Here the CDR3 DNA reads TGTGCCTGGAGCTTGCGGGTGCTGGATGAGCAGTTCTTC.

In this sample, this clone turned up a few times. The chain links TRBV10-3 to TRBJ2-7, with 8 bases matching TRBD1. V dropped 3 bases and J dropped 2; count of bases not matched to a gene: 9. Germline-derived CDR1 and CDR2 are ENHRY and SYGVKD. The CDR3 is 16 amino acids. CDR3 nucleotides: TGTGCCATCAGTGAACGAGGACAGGGTAATGCCTACGAGCAGTACTTC. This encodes CAISERGQGNAYEQYF.

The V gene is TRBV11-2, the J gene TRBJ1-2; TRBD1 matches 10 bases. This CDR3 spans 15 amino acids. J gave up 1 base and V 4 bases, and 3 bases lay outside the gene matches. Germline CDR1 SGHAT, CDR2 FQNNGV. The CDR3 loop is CASSSDRGYNYGYTF. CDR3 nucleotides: TGTGCCAGCAGCTCGGACAGGGGGTATAACTATGGCTACACCTTC.

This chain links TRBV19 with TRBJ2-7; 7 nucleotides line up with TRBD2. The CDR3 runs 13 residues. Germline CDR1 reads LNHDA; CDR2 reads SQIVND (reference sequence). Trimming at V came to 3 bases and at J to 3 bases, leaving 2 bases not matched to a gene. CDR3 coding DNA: TGTGCCAGTAGTATGAGCGGGGACTACGAGCAGTACTTC. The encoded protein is CASSMSGDYEQYF.

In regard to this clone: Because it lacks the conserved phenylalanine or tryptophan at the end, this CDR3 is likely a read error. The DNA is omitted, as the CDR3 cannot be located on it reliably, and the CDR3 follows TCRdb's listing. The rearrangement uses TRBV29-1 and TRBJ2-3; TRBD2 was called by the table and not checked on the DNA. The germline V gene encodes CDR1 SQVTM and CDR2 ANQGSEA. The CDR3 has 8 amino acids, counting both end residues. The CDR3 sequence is CSVEGGYV.

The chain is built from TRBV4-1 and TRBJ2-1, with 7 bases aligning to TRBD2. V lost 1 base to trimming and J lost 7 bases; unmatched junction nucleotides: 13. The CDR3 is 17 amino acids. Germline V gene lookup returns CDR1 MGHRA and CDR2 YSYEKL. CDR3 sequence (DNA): TGCGCCAGCAGCCAAGGGGATGCTTCAGCGGGACGTAATGAGCAGTTCTTC. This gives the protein CASSQGDASAGRNEQFF.